This T cell receptor beta chain was sequenced in a study of vaccination and CD4 T cells after COVID-19 (dated by TCRdb to the early 2020s). Background on the whole study: The convalescent cohort included six males and four females, with two Hispanic individuals, seven Caucasians, two Asians and one multiracial person. The spike-specific CD4+ TCR repertoire was compared before and after mRNA vaccination in approximately 9 COVID-19 convalescent patients and several infection-naive healthy vaccine recipients. Post-vaccine blood samples were collected a median of about 69 days after the second vaccine dose, ranging from roughly 14 to 241 days. Two doses of either the Pfizer-BioNTech BNT162b2 vaccine (n=8) or the Moderna mRNA-1273 vaccine (n=2) were administered to participants. Post-COVID blood samples were collected from convalescent patients a median of roughly 100 days after diagnosis, with a range of roughly 30 to 170 days. The cultures were stimulated with overlapping spike peptide pools from SARS-CoV-2 and from the common cold coronaviruses HCoV-NL63, HCoV-OC43 and HCoV-229E. Control cultures used a CEFX viral epitope pool as positive control, an HIV-1 Nef peptide pool as negative control, or no peptide.

The method behind the library was PCR. DNA from cultured CD4+ T cells underwent TCR sequencing with the Oncomine TCR Beta short-read assay at the Johns Hopkins FTIC core. The QIAamp micro DNA kit was used to extract genomic DNA from the cultured CD4+ T cells. Oncomine TCR Beta libraries made from cultured CD4+ T cells were pooled using unique dual indexes and sequenced on an Illumina iSeq 100. From the authors' description of their analysis: Non-productive sequences were removed, and CDR3s not starting with C, not ending with F or W, or shorter than 7 amino acids were discarded. The MANAFEST web application identified antigen-specific clonotypes by comparing peptide-stimulated wells against reference wells and other culture wells. For a clone to be called positive, the clone needed an FDR below 0.05, an odds ratio above 5, and a productive frequency above 0.1% in at least two of three replicate wells. Cross-reactive clonotypes were defined as significantly expanded in both SARS-CoV-2 spike wells and at least one common cold coronavirus spike condition. Similarity between CDR3 sequences was evaluated in R version 3.6.1 using Levenshtein distances (stringdist) and unrooted phylogenetic trees (ape). Using fastp trimming at Q25 and MiXCR clonotype assembly, TCRdb reanalyzed the public sequencing data and kept in-frame beta chains. Under each unique CDR3 protein, matching rows form one entry showing the most common genes and DNA. The V and J calls here are based on TCRdb, not the publication. This sample comprises around 20,000 distinct CDR3 sequences, approximately 40% of them detected only once. The top ten clonotypes cover 25% to 35% of the sample.

In regard to this clonotype: Its antigen is still unknown. Base quality data are lacking; no much larger clone is found one base away.

Results the study describes overall, beyond this receptor: Of the vaccine-specific clones in convalescent patients, 304 of 307, or nearly all, reacted only to SARS-CoV-2 spike and did not cross-react with common cold coronaviruses. Only a relatively small number of convalescent patients were included in the study, and early timepoints following natural infection were not analyzed. The median count of SARS-CoV-2-reactive clonotypes went up from 21 after infection to more than 30 after vaccination, although the change was not significant. Among the post-vaccine SARS-CoV-2-reactive clones in convalescent patients, a median 86.3% showed up only after vaccination, which suggests vaccine-specific priming.

The treatment or condition label corresponds to: approximately 9-day PBMC culture with coronavirus spike peptide pools or control peptides (ViraFEST assay). The study used the ViraFEST assay, which expanded antigen-specific T cells with peptide pools and then identified expanded clonotypes by TCR sequencing. Healthy vaccine recipients had no prior SARS-CoV-2 infection, confirmed by negative nucleocapsid antibody tests before and after vaccination. PBMCs were cultured at roughly 1.9 million per well in IMDM supplemented with approximately 5.3% human AB serum and 10 IU/ml IL-2, with 9.5 to 10 ug/ml peptide pools added. Half of the culture medium was replaced with fresh IL-2-containing medium on days 3 and 7. After around 10 days of culture, CD4+ T cells were isolated by negative selection with the EasySep CD4+ T cell isolation kit. PBMCs were separated from whole blood using Ficoll-Paque Plus gradient centrifugation and then either used fresh or cryopreserved at -140C. Culture conditions were generally each tested in triplicate wells.

Via the germline V gene, CDR1 is SGHRS and CDR2 YFSETQ. From V the trimming removes 1 base and from J it removes 3 bases, while the gene matches leave 4 bases of the junction unaccounted for. The CDR3 has 15 amino acids, counting the end cysteine and phenylalanine. The kept DNA is CDR3 alone, 45 bases in frame from the first base. The starting material was CD4+ T cells from blood, cultured in vitro, obtained before SARS-CoV-2 vaccination. This TCR came from a human donor who received a COVID-19 vaccine. The rearrangement joined TRBV5-1 to TRBJ2-3, and TRBD2 aligns with 8 junction nucleotides. In nucleotide form, the sequence is TGCGCCAGCAGCTTGCCGGGAGGGGGGACAGATACGCAGTATTTT. Translation gives CASSLPGGGTDTQYF.